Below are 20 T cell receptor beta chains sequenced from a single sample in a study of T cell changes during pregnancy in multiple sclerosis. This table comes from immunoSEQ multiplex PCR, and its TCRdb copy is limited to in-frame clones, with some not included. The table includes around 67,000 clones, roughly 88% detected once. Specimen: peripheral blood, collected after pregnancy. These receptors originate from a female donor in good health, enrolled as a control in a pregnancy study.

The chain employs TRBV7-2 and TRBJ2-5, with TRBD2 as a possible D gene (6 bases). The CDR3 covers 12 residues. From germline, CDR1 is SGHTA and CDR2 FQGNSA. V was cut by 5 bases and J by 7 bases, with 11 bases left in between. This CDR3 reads CASSRISGTQYF. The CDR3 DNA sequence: TGTGCCAGCAGCCGAATTAGCGGGACCCAGTACTTC.

This chain's CDR3 is CASSMVVAGTTDTQYF. CDR3 DNA: TGTGCCAGTAGTATGGTGGTAGCGGGGACCACAGATACGCAGTATTTT. The genes are TRBV19 and TRBJ2-3, with 8 bases identical to TRBD2. CDR3 size: 16 residues. CDR1 and CDR2 from the germline V gene are LNHDA and SQIVND (reference sequence). The V gene end was trimmed by 3 bases and the J gene end by 2 bases; junction bases not matched to a gene: 7.

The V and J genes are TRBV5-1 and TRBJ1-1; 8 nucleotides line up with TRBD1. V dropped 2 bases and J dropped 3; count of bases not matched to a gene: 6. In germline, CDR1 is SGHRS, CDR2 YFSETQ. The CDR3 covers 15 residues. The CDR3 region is CASSLGYRGDTEAFF. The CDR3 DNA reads TGCGCCAGCAGCTTAGGATACAGGGGGGACACTGAAGCTTTCTTT.

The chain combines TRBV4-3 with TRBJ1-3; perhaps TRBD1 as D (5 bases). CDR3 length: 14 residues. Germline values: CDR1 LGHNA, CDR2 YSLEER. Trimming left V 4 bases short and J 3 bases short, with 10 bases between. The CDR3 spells CASSPLGGGNTIYF. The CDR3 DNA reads TGCGCCAGCAGCCCTTTGGGGGGTGGAAACACCATATATTTT.

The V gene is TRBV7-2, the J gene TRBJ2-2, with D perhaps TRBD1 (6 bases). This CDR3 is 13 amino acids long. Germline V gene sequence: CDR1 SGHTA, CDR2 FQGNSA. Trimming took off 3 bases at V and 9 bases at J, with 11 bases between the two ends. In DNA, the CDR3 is TGTGCCAGCAGCTTCCAGGGGTTCCGGGAGCTGTTTTTT. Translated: CASSFQGFRELFF.

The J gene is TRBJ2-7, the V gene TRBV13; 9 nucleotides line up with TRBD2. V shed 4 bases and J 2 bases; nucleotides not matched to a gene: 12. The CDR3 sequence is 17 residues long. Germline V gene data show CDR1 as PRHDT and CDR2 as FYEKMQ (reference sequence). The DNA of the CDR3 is TGTGCCAGCAGCTCCACCTATAGCGGGAGACGCCCCTACGAGCAGTACTTC. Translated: CASSSTYSGRRPYEQYF.

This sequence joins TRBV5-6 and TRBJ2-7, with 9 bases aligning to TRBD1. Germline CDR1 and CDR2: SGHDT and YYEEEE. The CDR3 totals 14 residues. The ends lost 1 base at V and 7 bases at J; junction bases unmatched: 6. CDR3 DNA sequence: TGTGCCAGCAGCTTGTCCGGGACAGGGAGGGAGCAGTACTTC. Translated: CASSLSGTGREQYF.

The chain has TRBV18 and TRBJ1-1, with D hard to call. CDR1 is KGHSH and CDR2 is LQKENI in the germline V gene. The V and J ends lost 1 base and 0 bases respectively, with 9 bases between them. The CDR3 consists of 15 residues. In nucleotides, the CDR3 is TGTGCCAGCTCACCACTTCCGGAGTTGAACACTGAAGCTTTCTTT. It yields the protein CASSPLPELNTEAFF. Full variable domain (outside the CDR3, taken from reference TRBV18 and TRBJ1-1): NAGVMQNPRHLVRRRGQEARLRCSPMKGHSHVYWYRQLPEEGLKFMVYLQKENIIDESGMPKERFSAEFPKEGPSILRIQQVVRGDSAAYFCASSPLPELNTEAFFGQGTRLTVV.

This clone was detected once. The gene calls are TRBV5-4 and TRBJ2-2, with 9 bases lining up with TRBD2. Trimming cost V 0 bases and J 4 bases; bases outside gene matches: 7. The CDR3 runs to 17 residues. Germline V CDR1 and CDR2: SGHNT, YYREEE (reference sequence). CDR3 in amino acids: CASSLEVAGAATGELFF. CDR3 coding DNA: TGTGCCAGCAGCTTGGAAGTAGCGGGGGCGGCCACCGGGGAGCTGTTTTTT.

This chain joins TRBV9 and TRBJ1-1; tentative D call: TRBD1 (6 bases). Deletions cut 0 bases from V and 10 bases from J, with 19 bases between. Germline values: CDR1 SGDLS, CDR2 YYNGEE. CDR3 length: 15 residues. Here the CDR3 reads CASSVDGQGHGVAFF. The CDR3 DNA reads TGTGCCAGCAGCGTAGATGGGCAGGGGCACGGTGTAGCTTTCTTT.

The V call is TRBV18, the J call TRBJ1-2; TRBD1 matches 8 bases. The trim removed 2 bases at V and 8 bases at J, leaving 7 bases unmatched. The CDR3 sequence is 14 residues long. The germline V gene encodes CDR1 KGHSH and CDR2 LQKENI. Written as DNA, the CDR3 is TGTGCCAGCTCACCAGGGACAGGTGCAGCCGGCTACACCTTC. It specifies CASSPGTGAAGYTF.

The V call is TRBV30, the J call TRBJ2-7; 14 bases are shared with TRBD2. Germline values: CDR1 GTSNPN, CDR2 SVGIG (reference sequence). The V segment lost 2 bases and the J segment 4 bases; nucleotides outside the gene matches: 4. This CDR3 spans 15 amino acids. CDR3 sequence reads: CAWSYGTSGRYEQYF. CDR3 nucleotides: TGTGCCTGGAGTTACGGGACTAGCGGGAGATACGAGCAGTACTTC.

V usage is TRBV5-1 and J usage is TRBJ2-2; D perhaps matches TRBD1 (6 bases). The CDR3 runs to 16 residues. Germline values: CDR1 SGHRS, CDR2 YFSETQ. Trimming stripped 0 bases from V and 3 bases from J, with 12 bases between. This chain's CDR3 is CASSLAQGQDTGELFF. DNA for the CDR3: TGCGCCAGCAGCTTGGCGCAGGGGCAGGACACCGGGGAGCTGTTTTTT.

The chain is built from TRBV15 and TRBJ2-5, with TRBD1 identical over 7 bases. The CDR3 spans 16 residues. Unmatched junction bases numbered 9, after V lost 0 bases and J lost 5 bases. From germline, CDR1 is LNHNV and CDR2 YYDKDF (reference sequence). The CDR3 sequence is CATSRDPDRAGETQYF. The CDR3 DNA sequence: TGTGCCACCAGCAGAGACCCCGACAGGGCTGGGGAGACCCAGTACTTC.

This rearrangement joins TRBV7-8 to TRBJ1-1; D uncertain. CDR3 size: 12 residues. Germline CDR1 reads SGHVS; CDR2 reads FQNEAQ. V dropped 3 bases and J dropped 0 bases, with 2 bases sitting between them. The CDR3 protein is CASSFMNTEAFF. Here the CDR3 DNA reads TGTGCCAGCAGCTTCATGAACACTGAAGCTTTCTTT.

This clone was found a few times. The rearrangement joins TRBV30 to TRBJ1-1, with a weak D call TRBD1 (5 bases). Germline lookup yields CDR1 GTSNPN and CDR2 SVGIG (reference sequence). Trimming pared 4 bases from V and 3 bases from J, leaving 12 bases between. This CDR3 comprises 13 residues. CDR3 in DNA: TGTGCCTGGAAGGGGCAGGGTGACACTGAAGCTTTCTTT. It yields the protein CAWKGQGDTEAFF.

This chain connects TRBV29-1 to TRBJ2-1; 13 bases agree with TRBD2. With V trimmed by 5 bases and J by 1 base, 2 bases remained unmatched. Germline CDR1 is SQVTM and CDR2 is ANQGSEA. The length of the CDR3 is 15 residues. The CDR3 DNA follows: TGCAGCGTTCGGACTAGCGGGGGATCCTACAATGAGCAGTTCTTC. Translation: CSVRTSGGSYNEQFF.

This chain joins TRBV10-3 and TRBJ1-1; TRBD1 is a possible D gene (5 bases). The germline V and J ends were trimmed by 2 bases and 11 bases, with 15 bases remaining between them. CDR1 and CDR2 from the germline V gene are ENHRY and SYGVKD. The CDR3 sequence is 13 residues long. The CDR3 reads CAISEDSWLGAFF. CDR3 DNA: TGTGCCATCAGTGAGGACAGTTGGTTGGGGGCTTTCTTT.

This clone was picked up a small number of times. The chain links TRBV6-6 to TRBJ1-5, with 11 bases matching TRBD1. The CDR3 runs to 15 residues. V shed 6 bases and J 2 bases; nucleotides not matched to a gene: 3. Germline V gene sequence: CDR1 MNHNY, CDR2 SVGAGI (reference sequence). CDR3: CASSQGQGGNQPQHF. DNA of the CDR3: TGTGCCAGCAGCCAGGGACAGGGGGGCAATCAGCCCCAGCATTTT.

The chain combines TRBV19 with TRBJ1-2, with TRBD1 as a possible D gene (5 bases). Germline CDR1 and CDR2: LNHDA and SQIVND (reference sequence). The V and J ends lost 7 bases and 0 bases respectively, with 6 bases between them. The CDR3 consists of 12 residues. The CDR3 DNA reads TGTGCCAGTAACAGGCCTAACTATGGCTACACCTTC. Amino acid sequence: CASNRPNYGYTF.